Following are 17 T cell receptor beta chains from one sample sequenced in a study of CD8 T cells in Susac syndrome. Random hexamers served to reverse transcribe about 0.45 to 1 ug RNA. TCRdb processed the immunoSEQ multiplex PCR reads anew with MiXCR; each CDR3 protein has one entry. The data hold 250,000 to 350,000 distinct CDR3 sequences, with about 85% observed a single time. The material sequenced was CD8+ T cells from PBMCs. The receptor set was obtained from a human donor with multiple sclerosis.

V usage is TRBV3-1 and J usage is TRBJ2-5, with 12 bases matching TRBD2. The CDR3 covers 21 residues. V dropped 1 base and J dropped 3; count of bases not matched to a gene: 18. The germline V gene encodes CDR1 LGHDT and CDR2 YNNKEL (reference sequence). The DNA for the CDR3 is TGTGCCAGCAGCCAAGTACCTCGACTAGCGGGAGAGTATTCAACCAAAGAGACCCAGTACTTC. This encodes CASSQVPRLAGEYSTKETQYF.

The chain recombines TRBV2 with TRBJ2-7; 8 nucleotides agree with TRBD1. CDR3 length: 13 residues. The V and J ends lost 7 bases and 7 bases, in that order; junction bases with no gene match: 9. Germline loops: CDR1 SNHLY, CDR2 FYNNEI. The CDR3 DNA sequence: TGTGCCAGCATCGGACAGGGTCAGGTTGAGCAGTACTTC. Its translation: CASIGQGQVEQYF.

The chain employs TRBV2 and TRBJ2-3; D is perhaps TRBD2 (6 bases). Germline V lookup: CDR1 SNHLY, CDR2 FYNNEI. The V end lost 4 bases, the J end lost 5 bases, and 10 bases lay between the germline ends. The length of the CDR3 is 13 residues. Written as DNA, the CDR3 is TGTGCCAGCAGTGGGGACTGGGAAGATACGCAGTATTTT. Translated: CASSGDWEDTQYF.

This chain uses TRBV7-2 with TRBJ2-7, with 9 bases lining up with TRBD2. Germline V lookup: CDR1 SGHTA, CDR2 FQGNSA. Trimming at V came to 1 base and at J to 2 bases, leaving 12 bases not matched to a gene. This CDR3 is 18 amino acids long. CDR3 DNA: TGTGCCAGCAGCTTAGGAGATTTTTGGGGGACTAGCACCTACGAGCAGTACTTC. This codes for CASSLGDFWGTSTYEQYF.

The chain combines TRBV4-1 with TRBJ2-5; D possibly corresponds to TRBD2 (5 bases). The CDR3 sequence is 14 residues long. V gave up 1 base and J gave up 5 bases, with 11 bases separating them. Germline CDR1 MGHRA, CDR2 YSYEKL. CDR3 DNA: TGCGCCAGCAGCCAAGTCGGGGAAGCGGAGACCCAGTACTTC. Residues: CASSQVGEAETQYF.

V gene TRBV7-3 combines with J gene TRBJ2-1, with a tentative D call TRBD1 (6 bases). V lost 2 bases and J 6 bases, leaving 11 bases between the germline ends. CDR1 is SGHTA, CDR2 FQGTGA, per germline. The CDR3 loop spans 14 amino acids. The CDR3 DNA is TGTGCCAGCAGCTTAGGGGGCCGAACCAATGAGCAGTTCTTC. The encoded protein is CASSLGGRTNEQFF.

The rearrangement joins TRBV15 to TRBJ1-4, with D uncertain. Germline CDR1 and CDR2: LNHNV and YYDKDF (reference sequence). Trimming stripped 0 bases from V and 8 bases from J, with 13 bases between. This CDR3 is built from 15 residues. The CDR3 here is CATSRERQGREKLFF. The CDR3 coding sequence is TGTGCCACCAGCAGAGAGAGACAAGGGCGGGAAAAACTGTTTTTT. Full variable domain (rest looked up from reference TRBV15 and TRBJ1-4): DAMVIQNPRYQVTQFGKPVTLSCSQTLNHNVMYWYQQKSSQAPKLLFHYYDKDFNNEADTPDNFQSRRPNTSFCFLDIRSPGLGDTAMYLCATSRERQGREKLFFGSGTQLSVL.

This clonotype was picked up a small number of times. The chain has TRBV27 and TRBJ2-1, with D unclear. The CDR3 contains 14 residues. Germline V lookup: CDR1 MNHEY, CDR2 SMNVEV (reference sequence). The V end lost 4 bases, the J end lost 4 bases, and 11 bases lay between the germline ends. Written as DNA, the CDR3 is TGTGCCAGCAGTTCTAATGGCGGATACAATGAGCAGTTCTTC. It encodes CASSSNGGYNEQFF.

This clonotype was seen a single time. The CDR3 DNA reads TGTGCCAGCACTGACGGGACAGGGCCAGATACGCAGTATTTT. Translated: CASTDGTGPDTQYF. This sequence joins TRBV27 and TRBJ2-3; 9 positions agree with TRBD1. CDR3 length: 14 amino acids. Germline assignment: CDR1 MNHEY and CDR2 SMNVEV (reference sequence). Germline trimming cut 7 bases from V and 4 bases from J; bases unmatched to any gene: 6.

The chain recombines TRBV27 with TRBJ2-1; TRBD1 matches 8 bases. Trimming at V came to 2 bases and at J to 7 bases, leaving 4 bases not matched to a gene. This CDR3 is built from 14 residues. The germline CDR1 and CDR2 sequences are MNHEY and SMNVEV (reference sequence). CDR3 DNA: TGTGCCAGCAGTTTAAAACAGGGGGGTAATGAGCAGTTCTTC. Translating it yields CASSLKQGGNEQFF.

This sequence joins TRBV10-3 and TRBJ2-1, with a tentative D call TRBD2 (6 bases). This CDR3 contains 15 residues. Looked up from germline, CDR1 is ENHRY and CDR2 is SYGVKD. With 2 bases removed from V and 2 bases from J, the gap between germline ends came to 10 bases. In DNA, the CDR3 is TGTGCCATCAGTGAGGGGACTTTCCCCTACAATGAGCAGTTCTTC. It is translated as CAISEGTFPYNEQFF.

The rearrangement uses TRBV27 and TRBJ2-1; weak D call: TRBD1 (6 bases). With 6 bases removed from V and 5 bases from J, the gap between germline ends came to 20 bases. CDR1 is MNHEY, CDR2 SMNVEV, per germline (reference sequence). The CDR3 has 16 residues. The CDR3 DNA reads as TGTGCCAGCAGCCTAGGACCCGGGACAATGAACAATGAGCAGTTCTTC. Translation gives CASSLGPGTMNNEQFF.

The chain employs TRBV7-9 and TRBJ1-2, with D tentatively TRBD1 (6 bases). CDR3 length: 14 residues. V dropped 3 bases and J dropped 6 bases, with 14 bases sitting between them. Per germline, CDR1 SEHNR and CDR2 FQNEAQ (reference sequence). The CDR3: CASSFGGTRDGYTF. The CDR3 bases are TGTGCCAGCAGCTTTGGAGGGACACGAGATGGCTACACCTTC.

The rearrangement links TRBV28 to TRBJ2-4; maybe TRBD2 (5 bases). The CDR3 totals 15 residues. CDR1 and CDR2 (germline): MDHEN, SYDVKM. Trimming cost V 3 bases and J 0 bases, with 9 bases left between them. The CDR3 DNA sequence: TGTGCCAGCAGTTTGAGGGAACCAGCCAAAAACATTCAGTACTTC. Translated: CASSLREPAKNIQYF.

This clonotype was seen only a few times. This chain joins TRBV12-5 and TRBJ2-7; D is perhaps TRBD2 (5 bases). V was shortened by 0 bases and J by 5 bases, with 11 bases between the two germline ends. Germline values: CDR1 LGHNT, CDR2 FRNRAP. The CDR3 sequence is 14 residues long. DNA of the CDR3: TGTGCTAGTGGTTTGGTACTAGGGTTCAACGAGCAGTACTTC. It translates to CASGLVLGFNEQYF.

The chain joins TRBV28 to TRBJ2-7; D might be TRBD2 (6 bases). This CDR3 has 14 residues. V lost 6 bases, J lost 4 bases, and 16 bases lay in between. CDR1 is MDHEN, CDR2 SYDVKM, per germline. Written as DNA, the CDR3 is TGTGCCAGCAGCCACACCCCCGGGGGTTACGAGCAGTACTTC. Translating gives CASSHTPGGYEQYF.

This clonotype showed up just once. The genes are TRBV20-1 and TRBJ2-1; weak D call: TRBD2 (5 bases). V was pared by 6 bases and J by 0 bases, with 21 bases between. This CDR3 comprises 17 residues. CDR1 and CDR2 from the germline V gene are DFQATT and SNEGSKA (reference sequence). CDR3 sequence: CSAASSLGSSSYNEQFF. In DNA form, the CDR3 reads TGCAGTGCCGCCTCTAGCCTCGGTTCGAGCTCCTACAATGAGCAGTTCTTC.